This T cell receptor beta chain was sequenced during a study of shared clonotypes between healthy human individuals. Findings of the study overall: Clonotype sharing among donors likely depends on sequencing depth. What naive subsets generally showed was a larger estimated richness than memory subsets showed.

Concerning this clone itself: Antigen specificity is unknown.

The CDR3 consists of 14 residues. Germline V gene lookup returns CDR1 SQVTM and CDR2 ANQGSEA. With 2 bases clipped from V and 5 bases from J, the junction kept 3 bases outside the gene matches. At deep level, the assay was performed. Per sorted-subset replicate PCR, input was about 180 ng DNA, representing tens of thousands of T cell genomes. The assay was immunoSEQ multiplex PCR, and TCRdb's table has in-frame clones only and misses some. The sample lists roughly 2.2 million clones, 85% to 95% occurring once. This clonotype originated in a man between 18 and 29 years old in good health. Some clones in this sample may be carry-over from other donors' samples. The chain uses TRBV29-1 and TRBJ2-2, with TRBD1 matching over 9 bases. The sequenced sample was naive CD4+ T cells from PBMCs. Subset described: CD45RA+ positively selected. CDR3 nucleotide sequence: TGCAGCGTTGAACCGGGGACAGGGACCGGGGAGCTGTTTTTT. This encodes CSVEPGTGTGELFF.